What follows are 22 T cell receptor beta chains derived from one specimen sequenced in a study of T-cell reconstitution after alpha-beta-depleted transplantation in children. Unique molecular identifiers were incorporated when the TCRbeta library was constructed. TCRdb reanalysed the PCR reads using MiXCR and keeps one entry per CDR3 protein. The sample shows 700,000 to 850,000 distinct CDR3 sequences, roughly 15% of them seen only once. The sequences come from PBMCs, mostly from graft donor cells, collected 360 days after TCRalphabeta/CD19-depleted stem cell transplant. These receptors came from a male patient aged 10 to 17 who had a stem cell transplant for acute lymphoblastic leukemia, so the T cells may come from the graft donor.

The genes are TRBV5-5 and TRBJ2-7; no reliable D call. This CDR3 is 17 amino acids long. Germline CDR1 is SGHKS and CDR2 is YYEKEE (reference sequence). The ends were cut back, 1 base at V and 3 bases at J, with 20 bases in the middle. CDR3 residues: CASSLISPLSLYYEQYF. The DNA of the CDR3 is TGTGCCAGCAGCTTGATCTCTCCCCTGTCCCTCTACTACGAGCAGTACTTC.

The chain uses TRBV4-1 and TRBJ2-7, with 9 nucleotides matching TRBD2. The CDR3 sequence is 16 residues long. V dropped 0 bases and J dropped 0; count of bases not matched to a gene: 3. Germline CDR1 reads MGHRA; CDR2 reads YSYEKL. The chain's CDR3 is CASSQDGTSTSYEQYF. For the CDR3, the DNA is TGCGCCAGCAGCCAAGACGGGACTAGCACCTCCTACGAGCAGTACTTC.

The CDR3 sequence is CASSFVGGFTEAFF. The DNA for the CDR3 is TGCGCCAGCAGCTTCGTAGGGGGGTTCACTGAAGCTTTCTTT. The gene calls are TRBV5-1 and TRBJ1-1; maybe TRBD1 (6 bases). The V end was cut by 2 bases, the J end by 4 bases, with 12 bases between. The CDR3 contains 14 residues. Germline CDR1 and CDR2: SGHRS and YFSETQ. Full variable domain (remainder filled in from reference TRBV5-1 and TRBJ1-1): KAGVTQTPRYLIKTRGQQVTLSCSPISGHRSVSWYQQTPGQGLQFLFEYFSETQRNKGNFPGRFSGRQFSNSRSEMNVSTLELGDSALYLCASSFVGGFTEAFFGQGTRLTVV.

J is TRBJ2-7 and V is TRBV7-9; 11 bases fit TRBD1. V shed 6 bases, J shed 4 bases, and the junction held 5 bases outside the gene matches. Germline V gene sequence: CDR1 SEHNR, CDR2 FQNEAQ (reference sequence). CDR3 size: 14 residues. The CDR3 DNA follows: TGTGCCAGCAGTCGGACAGGGGGCTTTTACGAGCAGTACTTC. This encodes CASSRTGGFYEQYF. The full variable domain, completed using reference TRBV7-9 and TRBJ2-7, is DTGVSQNPRHKITKRGQNVTFRCDPISEHNRLYWYRQTLGQGPEFLTYFQNEAQLEKSRLLSDRFSAERPKGSFSTLEIQRTEQGDSAMYLCASSRTGGFYEQYFGPGTRLTVT.

The chain links TRBV20-1 to TRBJ2-7; D possibly corresponds to TRBD2 (6 bases). Germline CDR1 reads DFQATT; CDR2 reads SNEGSKA (reference sequence). The CDR3 length is 17 residues. Trimming took off 6 bases at V and 4 bases at J, with 28 bases between the two ends. The DNA for the CDR3 is TGCAGTGCCATATACGCACAGCGGGCCAACCAGTGGTACGAGCAGTACTTC. This sequence encodes CSAIYAQRANQWYEQYF.

This clonotype was picked up a small number of times. The chain recombines TRBV20-1 with TRBJ2-5; no firm D call. The V end lost 5 bases, the J end lost 0 bases, and 10 bases lay between the germline ends. The CDR3 has 13 residues. The germline V gene encodes CDR1 DFQATT and CDR2 SNEGSKA (reference sequence). The CDR3 bases are TGCAGTGCTGGCCTCCTGAACCAAGAGACCCAGTACTTC. It specifies CSAGLLNQETQYF.

This clonotype was found many times. The chain uses TRBV4-1 and TRBJ2-1; TRBD2 might be the D (6 bases). V dropped 3 bases and J dropped 7 bases, with 13 bases sitting between them. Germline V gene sequence: CDR1 MGHRA, CDR2 YSYEKL. CDR3 length equals 14 residues. Written as DNA, the CDR3 is TGCGCCAGCAGCCAGGGACTCCTGGGGAATGAGCAGTTCTTC. Translation gives CASSQGLLGNEQFF.

This clonotype was recorded many times. The genes are TRBV29-1 and TRBJ2-6; D is unclear. V dropped 5 bases and J dropped 0 bases, with 8 bases sitting between them. The CDR3 runs 14 residues. CDR1 is SQVTM, CDR2 ANQGSEA, per germline. The CDR3 nucleotides are TGCAGCGTTCCGGTACCCTCTGGGGCCAACGTCCTGACTTTC. Translating gives CSVPVPSGANVLTF.

This clonotype showed up many times. This chain links TRBV20-1 with TRBJ2-1; D is perhaps TRBD2 (5 bases). CDR1 is DFQATT, CDR2 SNEGSKA, per germline (reference sequence). The CDR3 spans 12 residues. Trimming removed 6 bases from V and 6 bases from J, with 12 bases in between. The CDR3, as DNA: TGCAGTGCCCTAGGAGGTCCCAATGAGCAGTTCTTC. Its translation is CSALGGPNEQFF.

The sample holds a few counts of this clonotype. The J gene is TRBJ2-3, the V gene TRBV29-1, with a tentative D call TRBD2 (5 bases). The CDR3 contains 13 residues. CDR1 and CDR2 (germline): SQVTM, ANQGSEA. V was clipped by 4 bases and J by 2 bases, with 10 bases between them. The CDR3 DNA follows: TGCAGCGTTGTAAGGGAGAACACAGATACGCAGTATTTT. Its protein is CSVVRENTDTQYF.

The sample holds a few counts of this clonotype. The genes are TRBV5-1 and TRBJ1-1, with D unresolved. Germline assignment: CDR1 SGHRS and CDR2 YFSETQ. Trimming removed 0 bases from V and 13 bases from J, with 13 bases in between. The CDR3 is made up of 12 amino acids. CDR3 sequence (DNA): TGCGCCAGCAGCTTGGCGGCAGGAGGTCGTTTCTTT. Protein sequence: CASSLAAGGRFF.

V usage is TRBV5-5 and J usage is TRBJ1-1; no definite D call. Germline loops: CDR1 SGHKS, CDR2 YYEKEE (reference sequence). V shed 3 bases and J shed 0 bases, with 9 bases lying between them. The CDR3 extends over 14 amino acids. This CDR3 reads CASSWQSMNTEAFF. In DNA, the CDR3 is TGTGCCAGCAGCTGGCAGTCCATGAACACTGAAGCTTTCTTT.

The chain employs TRBV9 and TRBJ2-7, with 12 nucleotides matching TRBD1. J was trimmed by 3 bases and V by 3 bases; bases with no gene match: 4. CDR1 is SGDLS, CDR2 YYNGEE, per germline. The CDR3 consists of 15 residues. The CDR3 DNA reads as TGTGCCAGCAGCGGGGGACAGGGGGCCGGCTACGAGCAGTACTTC. Its translation is CASSGGQGAGYEQYF.

This clonotype was picked up a small number of times. The chain links TRBV11-2 to TRBJ2-2, with D unclear. Between the trimmed V and J ends, which lost 3 bases and 5 bases, there was a span of 10 bases. This CDR3 region has 14 residues. In germline, CDR1 is SGHAT, CDR2 FQNNGV. The CDR3: CASSFTLLTGELFF. The DNA of the CDR3 is TGTGCCAGCAGCTTTACGTTACTAACCGGGGAGCTGTTTTTT.

In its sample, this clonotype was seen many times. V and J are TRBV20-1 and TRBJ2-1; the match to TRBD2 covers 13 bases. CDR1 is DFQATT and CDR2 is SNEGSKA in the germline V gene (reference sequence). The CDR3 has 16 residues. V dropped 0 bases and J dropped 4; count of bases not matched to a gene: 3. The CDR3, as DNA: TGCAGTGCTAGAGATTCGACTAGCGGGAGGTACAATGAGCAGTTCTTC. Encoded protein: CSARDSTSGRYNEQFF.

This clonotype has just a few counts. This rearrangement joins TRBV5-1 to TRBJ1-5; D perhaps matches TRBD1 (5 bases). V was trimmed by 4 bases and J by 2 bases, leaving 13 bases between them. This CDR3 has 15 residues. Germline CDR1 and CDR2: SGHRS and YFSETQ. Written as DNA, the CDR3 is TGCGCCAGCAGCCGGACCGGGGCAGGCAATCAGCCCCAGCATTTT. Translation gives CASSRTGAGNQPQHF. The full variable domain, in which reference TRBV5-1 and TRBJ1-5 provide the parts outside the CDR3, is KAGVTQTPRYLIKTRGQQVTLSCSPISGHRSVSWYQQTPGQGLQFLFEYFSETQRNKGNFPGRFSGRQFSNSRSEMNVSTLELGDSALYLCASSRTGAGNQPQHFGDGTRLSIL.

The chain combines TRBV18 with TRBJ2-3, with D possibly matching TRBD1 (6 bases). V was cut by 6 bases and J by 3 bases, with 16 bases left in between. The V gene's germline CDR1 is KGHSH and CDR2 LQKENI. CDR3 length equals 15 residues. The CDR3 nucleotides are TGTGCCAGCTCTCGGACAGTGGCTGTAACAGATACGCAGTATTTT. It codes for CASSRTVAVTDTQYF.

At least ten counts were recorded for this clonotype. This sequence joins TRBV30 and TRBJ2-7; D is undetermined. V shed 0 bases and J shed 9 bases, with 9 bases lying between them. CDR3 length equals 11 residues. Germline-derived CDR1 and CDR2 are GTSNPN and SVGIG (reference sequence). The CDR3 DNA follows: TGTGCCTGGAGTGTATCTCTTGTGCAGTACTTC. This sequence encodes CAWSVSLVQYF.

The V call is TRBV4-1, the J call TRBJ2-7; 11 bases are a match to TRBD2. The ends lost 1 base at V and 1 base at J; junction bases unmatched: 6. CDR3 length equals 17 residues. From germline, CDR1 is MGHRA and CDR2 YSYEKL. The CDR3 region is CASSQVRLAGGSYEQYF. The CDR3 bases are TGCGCCAGCAGCCAAGTCCGTTTAGCGGGAGGGTCCTACGAGCAGTACTTC.

The table lists this clonotype with a few counts. CDR3 in amino acids: CSASAGGGYEQYF. CDR3 nucleotides: TGCAGCGCCTCAGCGGGAGGGGGCTACGAGCAGTACTTC. The rearrangement joins TRBV29-1 to TRBJ2-7; 10 bases are a match to TRBD2. The CDR3 consists of 13 residues. V dropped 7 bases and J dropped 3; count of bases not matched to a gene: 6. Germline CDR1 SQVTM, CDR2 ANQGSEA.

This clonotype was seen only a few times. The chain employs TRBV18 and TRBJ2-1; D gene unclear. CDR1 and CDR2 (germline): KGHSH, LQKENI. V lost 3 bases and J lost 4, with 10 bases in between. The length of the CDR3 is 14 residues. In DNA, the CDR3 is TGTGCCAGCTCACCCTTTACAGATTACAATGAGCAGTTCTTC. Its translation is CASSPFTDYNEQFF.

The chain employs TRBV4-1 and TRBJ2-3; 7 bases map to TRBD2. CDR1 is MGHRA and CDR2 is YSYEKL in the germline V gene. CDR3 length equals 16 residues. With 1 base clipped from V and 3 bases from J, the junction kept 7 bases outside the gene matches. The CDR3 bases are TGCGCCAGCAGCCAAGTGGCTAGCGGAACAACAGATACGCAGTATTTT. It is translated as CASSQVASGTTDTQYF.